Below, 22 T cell receptor beta chains from the same sample are listed, as sequenced in a study of T cell changes during pregnancy in multiple sclerosis. Measured with immunoSEQ multiplex PCR; TCRdb has only the in-frame clones, and not every one. The data contain tens of thousands of clones, about 90% of them singletons. The sample in question was peripheral blood, obtained after pregnancy. These TCRs come from a female donor in good health, enrolled as a control in a pregnancy study.

The rearrangement links TRBV15 to TRBJ2-2; TRBD2 matches 7 bases. Trimming removed 2 bases from V and 3 bases from J; junction bases left unmatched: 3. Germline CDR1 and CDR2: LNHNV and YYDKDF (reference sequence). The CDR3 loop spans 15 amino acids. CDR3 sequence (DNA): TGTGCCACCAGCAGACTAGCGGAGGACACCGGGGAGCTGTTTTTT. It is translated as CATSRLAEDTGELFF.

The rearrangement links TRBV7-2 to TRBJ2-3; D remains unclear. The V gene's germline CDR1 is SGHTA and CDR2 FQGNSA. V was pared by 1 base and J by 6 bases, with 14 bases between. CDR3 size: 15 residues. The CDR3 nucleotides read TGTGCCAGCAGCTTAGGGCCCCCCCACCCGGATACGCAGTATTTT. This codes for CASSLGPPHPDTQYF. Drawing the rest from reference TRBV7-2 and TRBJ2-3, the complete variable domain is GAGVSQSPSNKVTEKGKDVELRCDPISGHTALYWYRQSLGQGLEFLIYFQGNSAPDKSGLPSDRFSAERTGGSVSTLTIQRTQQEDSAVYLCASSLGPPHPDTQYFGPGTRLTVL.

V and J are TRBV30 and TRBJ2-1; TRBD2 might be the D (6 bases). Trimming pared 2 bases from V and 5 bases from J, leaving 13 bases between. The CDR3 covers 14 residues. Germline CDR1 and CDR2: GTSNPN and SVGIG (reference sequence). The CDR3 sequence: CAWSLGSGNNEQFF. CDR3 nucleotide sequence: TGTGCCTGGAGTCTTGGTAGCGGAAACAATGAGCAGTTCTTC.

This clone was detected once. The V gene is TRBV30, the J gene TRBJ2-4; D is undetermined. The germline gives CDR1 GTSNPN, CDR2 SVGIG (reference sequence). The ends were cut back, 1 base at V and 0 bases at J, with 7 bases in the middle. The CDR3 has 14 amino acids. The CDR3 nucleotides are TGTGCCTGGAGTGGATCGAGAGCCAAAAACATTCAGTACTTC. Protein: CAWSGSRAKNIQYF.

The CDR3 coding sequence is TGCGCCAGCAGCCCAGGGGGACAGGCTAATGAAAAACTGTTTTTT. This translates into CASSPGGQANEKLFF. This chain uses TRBV5-1 with TRBJ1-4, with 8 bases that match TRBD1. There are 15 residues in the CDR3. Losses at the gene ends were 4 bases for V and 3 bases for J; bases not matched to a gene: 5. Germline lookup yields CDR1 SGHRS and CDR2 YFSETQ. Combining the CDR3 with reference TRBV5-1 and TRBJ1-4 gives the whole variable domain KAGVTQTPRYLIKTRGQQVTLSCSPISGHRSVSWYQQTPGQGLQFLFEYFSETQRNKGNFPGRFSGRQFSNSRSEMNVSTLELGDSALYLCASSPGGQANEKLFFGSGTQLSVL.

The chain is built from TRBV7-2 and TRBJ2-5; TRBD1 aligns across 9 bases. The V segment lost 4 bases and the J segment 4 bases; nucleotides outside the gene matches: 7. CDR3 length: 15 residues. The germline CDR1 and CDR2 sequences are SGHTA and FQGNSA. Written as DNA, the CDR3 is TGTGCCAGCAGCTACGGACAGGGGTTCGGAGAGACCCAGTACTTC. It translates to CASSYGQGFGETQYF. Using reference TRBV7-2 and TRBJ2-5 for the parts outside the CDR3, the full variable domain is GAGVSQSPSNKVTEKGKDVELRCDPISGHTALYWYRQSLGQGLEFLIYFQGNSAPDKSGLPSDRFSAERTGGSVSTLTIQRTQQEDSAVYLCASSYGQGFGETQYFGPGTRLLVL.

This chain uses TRBV14 with TRBJ1-1, with 8 bases matching TRBD1. The CDR3 has 15 residues. Germline CDR1 and CDR2: SGHDN and FVKESK. With 3 bases clipped from V and 5 bases from J, the junction kept 8 bases outside the gene matches. CDR3 in amino acids: CASSHERTGLTEAFF. DNA for the CDR3: TGTGCCAGCAGCCATGAGAGGACAGGGTTAACTGAAGCTTTCTTT. The full variable domain, completed using reference TRBV14 and TRBJ1-1, is EAGVTQFPSHSVIEKGQTVTLRCDPISGHDNLYWYRRVMGKEIKFLLHFVKESKQDESGMPNNRFLAERTGGTYSTLKVQPAELEDSGVYFCASSHERTGLTEAFFGQGTRLTVV.

J is TRBJ2-7 and V is TRBV7-9, with 7 bases that match TRBD2. The V gene end was trimmed by 0 bases and the J gene end by 2 bases; junction bases not matched to a gene: 4. The CDR3 length is 15 residues. From germline, CDR1 is SEHNR and CDR2 FQNEAQ (reference sequence). The CDR3 spells CASSLALGTTYEQYF. CDR3 bases: TGTGCCAGCAGCTTAGCGCTTGGGACTACCTACGAGCAGTACTTC. The variable domain in full, with the rest retrieved from reference TRBV7-9 and TRBJ2-7, is DTGVSQNPRHKITKRGQNVTFRCDPISEHNRLYWYRQTLGQGPEFLTYFQNEAQLEKSRLLSDRFSAERPKGSFSTLEIQRTEQGDSAMYLCASSLALGTTYEQYFGPGTRLTVT.

The V and J genes are TRBV2 and TRBJ1-3, with D perhaps matching TRBD1 (6 bases). V lost 7 bases to trimming and J lost 0 bases, with 22 bases between them. This CDR3 contains 18 residues. Germline lookup yields CDR1 SNHLY and CDR2 FYNNEI. The CDR3 sequence: CASILLPLGGPSGNTIYF. The CDR3 DNA reads as TGTGCCAGCATTCTTCTACCTCTGGGGGGGCCCTCTGGAAACACCATATATTTT.

The V gene is TRBV30, the J gene TRBJ2-3; tentatively, D is TRBD2 (5 bases). Germline CDR1 GTSNPN, CDR2 SVGIG (reference sequence). V lost 2 bases to trimming and J lost 9 bases, with 15 bases between them. The CDR3 has 13 amino acids. In DNA form, the CDR3 reads TGTGCCTGGAGTAAGGATTCCACGGGGACGCAGTATTTT. Protein sequence: CAWSKDSTGTQYF.

CDR3 protein: CASSPVAGVYEQYF. Written as DNA, the CDR3 is TGTGCCAGCAGCCCAGTAGCGGGAGTATACGAGCAGTACTTC. The chain has TRBV11-2 and TRBJ2-7; TRBD2 matches 9 bases. This CDR3 is 14 amino acids long. Germline V gene data show CDR1 as SGHAT and CDR2 as FQNNGV. V trimming: 5 bases; J trimming: 4 bases; junction bases outside the gene matches: 6.

V is TRBV5-8 and J is TRBJ2-7, with TRBD1 matching over 9 bases. Germline CDR1 is SGHTS and CDR2 is YDEGEE. The CDR3 is 15 amino acids. V lost 4 bases, J lost 2 bases, and 7 bases stayed unmatched. The CDR3 sequence: CASSNGDRVAYEQYF. In nucleotides, the CDR3 is TGTGCCAGCAGCAACGGGGACAGGGTAGCCTACGAGCAGTACTTC.

The chain uses TRBV10-2 and TRBJ1-5, with D unclear. In germline, CDR1 is WSHSY, CDR2 SAAADI. V was clipped by 2 bases and J by 4 bases, with 6 bases between them. The CDR3 length is 13 residues. The CDR3 loop reads CASSENSNQPQHF. The CDR3 coding sequence is TGCGCCAGCAGTGAGAACAGTAATCAGCCCCAGCATTTT.

This chain connects TRBV11-2 to TRBJ1-6; D perhaps matches TRBD1 (5 bases). The CDR3 runs 15 residues. Trimming cost V 0 bases and J 6 bases, with 9 bases left between them. Germline V gives CDR1 SGHAT, CDR2 FQNNGV. CDR3 loop: CASSLDGRVNSPLHF. Written as DNA, the CDR3 is TGTGCCAGCAGCTTAGATGGCAGGGTTAATTCACCCCTCCACTTT.

V and J are TRBV7-2 and TRBJ1-1; possibly TRBD1 for D (5 bases). The V end lost 1 base, the J end lost 2 bases, and 17 bases lay between the germline ends. The CDR3 runs 17 residues. The V gene's germline CDR1 is SGHTA and CDR2 FQGNSA. The CDR3 loop reads CASSLGRGGWFNTEAFF. The CDR3 DNA reads TGTGCCAGCAGCTTAGGGCGCGGGGGGTGGTTTAACACTGAAGCTTTCTTT.

The V call is TRBV6-1, the J call TRBJ1-2; TRBD1 aligns across 9 bases. This CDR3 contains 13 residues. After removal of 7 bases from V and 6 bases from J, the junction contained 6 bases not matched to a gene. Germline V gives CDR1 MNHNS, CDR2 SASEGT. For the CDR3, the DNA is TGTGCCAGCAATTTACAGGGGGCAGATGGCTACACCTTC. Protein sequence: CASNLQGADGYTF.

The V gene is TRBV7-2, the J gene TRBJ1-2; a possible D gene is TRBD1 (6 bases). There are 14 residues in the CDR3. Germline V gene lookup returns CDR1 SGHTA and CDR2 FQGNSA. V was cut by 4 bases and J by 4 bases, with 13 bases left in between. CDR3 sequence: CASSSPRGPYGYTF. The CDR3 DNA reads as TGTGCCAGCAGCTCACCCAGGGGCCCCTATGGCTACACCTTC.

The genes are TRBV5-1 and TRBJ1-2; 8 bases line up with TRBD1. This CDR3 comprises 14 residues. Germline CDR1 reads SGHRS; CDR2 reads YFSETQ. Trimming at V came to 0 bases and at J to 5 bases, leaving 3 bases not matched to a gene. DNA for the CDR3: TGCGCCAGCAGCTTGGCTGGGACAGGTTATGGCTACACCTTC. Protein sequence: CASSLAGTGYGYTF.

CDR3 in DNA: TGTGCCAGCAGGGAGCAGGGGGCGAACACCGGGGAGCTGTTTTTT. Translating gives CASREQGANTGELFF. This rearrangement joins TRBV6-1 to TRBJ2-2; TRBD1 matches 7 bases. Germline assignment: CDR1 MNHNS and CDR2 SASEGT. The CDR3 is 15 residues long. V shed 6 bases and J 0 bases; nucleotides not matched to a gene: 4.

The rearrangement uses TRBV5-4 and TRBJ1-2, with D uncertain. Germline values: CDR1 SGHNT, CDR2 YYREEE (reference sequence). The CDR3 sequence is 12 residues long. V dropped 0 bases and J dropped 5 bases, with 5 bases sitting between them. The CDR3 DNA is TGTGCCAGCAGCTTGGACGGTTATGGCTACACCTTC. Translated, it gives CASSLDGYGYTF.

The chain carries TRBV4-3 and TRBJ2-1; 9 bases fit TRBD1. Trimming removed 3 bases from V and 2 bases from J; junction bases left unmatched: 2. The CDR3 runs 15 residues. Per the germline V gene, CDR1 is LGHNA and CDR2 is YSLEER. The CDR3 nucleotides are TGCGCCAGCAGCCAGGACAGGGGTGCCTACAATGAGCAGTTCTTC. This sequence encodes CASSQDRGAYNEQFF.

The J gene is TRBJ2-1, the V gene TRBV10-3; 10 bases line up with TRBD2. The trim removed 4 bases at V and 4 bases at J, leaving 4 bases unmatched. Germline values: CDR1 ENHRY, CDR2 SYGVKD. This CDR3 has 15 residues. The CDR3 protein is CAISGGAGGYNEQFF. The CDR3 bases are TGTGCCATCAGTGGCGGAGCGGGGGGGTACAATGAGCAGTTCTTC.